These 18 T cell receptor beta chains were all obtained from the same sample, sequenced in a study of T cells in Graves' hyperthyroidism and ophthalmopathy. TCR beta CDR3 sequences were amplified from RNA transcripts. Primed by the HTBI set, a first-round RT-PCR was run on the TCR CDR3. TCRdb re-derived calls from the multiplex PCR reads in MiXCR, one entry per CDR3 protein. The sample shows about 130,000 distinct CDR3 sequences, roughly a fifth of them seen only once. What was sequenced was blood. Source of these receptors: a woman aged 45-65 years with Graves' hyperthyroidism that later progressed to Graves' ophthalmopathy.

This chain joins TRBV20-1 and TRBJ2-3; D perhaps matches TRBD2 (6 bases). V gave up 1 base and J gave up 2 bases, with 10 bases separating them. The V gene's germline CDR1 is DFQATT and CDR2 SNEGSKA (reference sequence). The CDR3 consists of 14 residues. The CDR3 region has the DNA TGCAGTGCTAGAGGGGGGAGGCCCACAGATACGCAGTATTTT. Encoded protein: CSARGGRPTDTQYF.

The chain combines TRBV27 with TRBJ2-1; 8 bases map to TRBD1. Trimming cost V 2 bases and J 4 bases; bases outside gene matches: 7. This CDR3 is built from 16 residues. Germline V gives CDR1 MNHEY, CDR2 SMNVEV (reference sequence). The CDR3 DNA is TGTGCCAGCAGTTTAGCGTGGCAGGGGGCATACAATGAGCAGTTCTTC. This translates into CASSLAWQGAYNEQFF.

This clonotype was recorded a few times. The chain recombines TRBV30 with TRBJ2-1; 9 nucleotides line up with TRBD2. V lost 2 bases and J lost 7; bases outside the gene matches: 6. The germline CDR1 and CDR2 sequences are GTSNPN and SVGIG (reference sequence). This CDR3 is 14 amino acids long. CDR3 DNA sequence: TGTGCCTGGAGTCGCGGGAGGGCGGGAAATGAGCAGTTCTTC. It is translated as CAWSRGRAGNEQFF.

There are many counts of this clonotype. The chain is built from TRBV12-3 or TRBV12-4 and TRBJ2-3; D perhaps matches TRBD2 (6 bases). The CDR3 totals 13 residues. Trimming took 5 bases from V and 4 from J, leaving 10 bases between them. The CDR3 loop reads CASSTERADTQYF. In nucleotides, the CDR3 is TGTGCCAGCAGTACCGAGCGGGCAGATACGCAGTATTTT.

This clonotype appeared many times. This chain connects TRBV9 to TRBJ1-2; TRBD1 agrees at 7 bases. Germline V gene lookup returns CDR1 SGDLS and CDR2 YYNGEE. The V segment lost 3 bases and the J segment 10 bases; nucleotides outside the gene matches: 6. The CDR3 spans 12 residues. In DNA form, the CDR3 reads TGTGCCAGCAGCGGGCGGGACAGATTCTACACCTTC. Translation: CASSGRDRFYTF.

The sample holds many counts of this clonotype. The gene calls are TRBV28 and TRBJ1-1; perhaps TRBD1 as D (5 bases). CDR1 and CDR2 (germline): MDHEN, SYDVKM. The CDR3 is 15 amino acids. Trimming stripped 10 bases from V and 1 base from J, with 19 bases between. CDR3: CATLTAGRRNTEAFF. Written as DNA, the CDR3 is TGTGCCACCCTGACAGCCGGGAGAAGGAACACTGAAGCTTTCTTT. The entire variable domain, with the rest obtained from reference TRBV28 and TRBJ1-1, is as follows: DVKVTQSSRYLVKRTGEKVFLECVQDMDHENMFWYRQDPGLGLRLIYFSYDVKMKEKGDIPEGYSVSREKKERFSLILESASTNQTSMYLCATLTAGRRNTEAFFGQGTRLTVV.

The chain has TRBV30 and TRBJ2-1, with D maybe TRBD2 (6 bases). Germline-derived CDR1 and CDR2 are GTSNPN and SVGIG (reference sequence). Trimming left V 2 bases short and J 9 bases short, with 11 bases between. This CDR3 is built from 12 residues. CDR3 loop: CAWSTTSLEQFF. CDR3 coding DNA: TGTGCCTGGAGTACAACTAGCCTTGAGCAGTTCTTC.

The chain employs TRBV28 and TRBJ2-7; D ambiguous. This CDR3 is built from 15 residues. With 5 bases removed from V and 3 bases from J, the gap between germline ends came to 17 bases. The germline gives CDR1 MDHEN, CDR2 SYDVKM. The CDR3 coding sequence is TGTGCCAGCAGTACACCGTCCGGAGTACACTACGAGCAGTACTTC. This encodes CASSTPSGVHYEQYF.

This clonotype was seen a single time. The chain links TRBV5-4 to TRBJ1-5, with 7 bases that match TRBD1. Germline trimming cut 2 bases from V and 3 bases from J; bases unmatched to any gene: 5. CDR3 length equals 15 residues. Germline values: CDR1 SGHNT, CDR2 YYREEE (reference sequence). CDR3 sequence reads: CASSFGDSPNQPQHF. The DNA for the CDR3 is TGTGCCAGCAGCTTCGGGGACAGCCCCAATCAGCCCCAGCATTTT.

In its sample, this clonotype was seen many times. The rearrangement uses TRBV12-5 and TRBJ2-7, with D hard to call. Germline CDR1 is LGHNT and CDR2 is FRNRAP. This CDR3 spans 14 amino acids. Deletions cut 7 bases from V and 2 bases from J, with 15 bases between. CDR3 sequence reads: CASAPNGRPYEQYF. The CDR3 nucleotides read TGTGCTAGTGCCCCAAACGGCAGGCCCTACGAGCAGTACTTC.

There are many counts of this clonotype. This chain links TRBV20-1 with TRBJ1-2; D is uncertain. Germline V lookup: CDR1 DFQATT, CDR2 SNEGSKA (reference sequence). V was shortened by 0 bases and J by 8 bases, with 13 bases between the two germline ends. The CDR3 contains 13 residues. The CDR3 protein is CSARDLGPTGYTF. CDR3 DNA: TGCAGTGCTAGAGATTTGGGTCCTACGGGCTACACCTTC.

J is TRBJ2-3 and V is TRBV28, with D tentatively TRBD1 or TRBD2 (5 bases each). CDR1 is MDHEN and CDR2 is SYDVKM in the germline V gene. This CDR3 is built from 16 residues. With 2 bases removed from V and 1 base from J, the gap between germline ends came to 13 bases. CDR3 nucleotides: TGTGCCAGCAGTTTAACTCAGGGAGTGGGCACAGATACGCAGTATTTT. It yields the protein CASSLTQGVGTDTQYF.

With regard to this clonotype: This clone may be a read error of a much larger clone one base away. The V and J genes are TRBV7-2 and TRBJ2-1, with no clear D. The J call is doubtful: the DNA matches TRBJ2-7 better. CDR1 is SGHTA, CDR2 FQGNSA, per germline. This CDR3 is 15 amino acids long. CDR3 sequence reads: CASSSMGHSGNEQYF. The CDR3 bases are TGTGCCAGCAGCTCCATGGGCCACTCTGGCAATGAGCAGTACTTC.

This clonotype was counted between two and nine times. V is TRBV4-2 and J is TRBJ2-1; TRBD2 matches at 9 bases. V lost 3 bases and J lost 3; bases outside the gene matches: 6. CDR3 length equals 16 residues. CDR1 is LGHNA and CDR2 is YNFKEQ in the germline V gene. The CDR3 DNA reads as TGTGCCAGCAGCCAGGAGACTAGCGGTTACTACAATGAGCAGTTCTTC. Its translation: CASSQETSGYYNEQFF.

At least ten counts were recorded for this clonotype. The chain has TRBV6-1 and TRBJ2-7; D might be TRBD1 (6 bases). The CDR3 spans 16 residues. CDR1 and CDR2 (germline): MNHNS, SASEGT. Trimming shortened V by 2 bases and J by 2 bases, and 16 bases separated the two germline ends. The CDR3 bases are TGTGCCAGCAGTGAATCTGTTCGGGACATCACCTACGAGCAGTACTTC. The encoded protein is CASSESVRDITYEQYF.

The rearrangement joins TRBV27 to TRBJ2-1, with D uncertain. The CDR3 covers 14 residues. The V and J ends lost 6 bases and 3 bases respectively, with 12 bases between them. Germline V gene data show CDR1 as MNHEY and CDR2 as SMNVEV (reference sequence). The chain's CDR3 is CASSGTDLYNEQFF. CDR3 sequence (DNA): TGTGCCAGCAGCGGTACAGACCTCTACAATGAGCAGTTCTTC.

Many counts were recorded for this clonotype. The V and J genes are TRBV12-3 or TRBV12-4 and TRBJ1-2, with 8 bases that match TRBD1. This CDR3 has 13 amino acids. V lost 5 bases to trimming and J lost 4 bases; unmatched junction nucleotides: 3. The CDR3 nucleotides are TGTGCCAGCAGTCAGGGGGCAGGCTATGGCTACACCTTC. Translating it yields CASSQGAGYGYTF.

The chain joins TRBV7-6 to TRBJ2-2; 11 nucleotides match TRBD2. The V gene's germline CDR1 is SGHVS and CDR2 FNYEAQ. The CDR3 is made up of 16 amino acids. With V trimmed by 5 bases and J by 5 bases, 7 bases remained unmatched. This CDR3 is CASSALAGGGTGELFF. The CDR3 DNA reads TGTGCCAGCAGCGCTCTAGCGGGAGGTGGAACCGGGGAGCTGTTTTTT.